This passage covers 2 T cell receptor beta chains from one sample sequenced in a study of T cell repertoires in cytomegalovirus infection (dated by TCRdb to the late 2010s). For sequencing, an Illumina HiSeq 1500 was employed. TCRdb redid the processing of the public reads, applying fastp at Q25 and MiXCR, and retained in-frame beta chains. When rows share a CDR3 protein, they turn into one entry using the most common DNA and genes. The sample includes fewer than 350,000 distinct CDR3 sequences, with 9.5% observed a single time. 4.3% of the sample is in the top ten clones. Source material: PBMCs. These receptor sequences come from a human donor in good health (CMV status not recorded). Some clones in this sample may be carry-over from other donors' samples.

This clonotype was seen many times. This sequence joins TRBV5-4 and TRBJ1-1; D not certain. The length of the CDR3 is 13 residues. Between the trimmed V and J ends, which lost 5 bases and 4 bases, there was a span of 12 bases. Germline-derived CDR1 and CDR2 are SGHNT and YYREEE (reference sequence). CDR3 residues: CASSFPYSTEAFF. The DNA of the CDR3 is TGTGCCAGCAGTTTCCCCTATAGCACTGAAGCTTTCTTT.

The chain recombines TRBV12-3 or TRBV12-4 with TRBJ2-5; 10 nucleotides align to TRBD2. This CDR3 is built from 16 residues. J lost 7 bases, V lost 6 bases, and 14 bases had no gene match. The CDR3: CASSLIAGGPHGTQYF. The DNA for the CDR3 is TGTGCCAGCAGCTTAATAGCGGGGGGACCTCATGGGACCCAGTACTTC.